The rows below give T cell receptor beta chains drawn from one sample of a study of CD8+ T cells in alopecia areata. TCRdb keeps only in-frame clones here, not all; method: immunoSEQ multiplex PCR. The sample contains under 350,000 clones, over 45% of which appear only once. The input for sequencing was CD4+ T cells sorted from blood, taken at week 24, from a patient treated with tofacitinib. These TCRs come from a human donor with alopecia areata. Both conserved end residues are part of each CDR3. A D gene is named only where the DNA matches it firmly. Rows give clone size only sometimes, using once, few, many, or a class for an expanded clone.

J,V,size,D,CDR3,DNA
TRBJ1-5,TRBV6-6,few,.,CASSYGARENQPQHF,TGTGCCAGCAGTTACGGGGCCAGGGAGAATCAGCCCCAGCATTTT
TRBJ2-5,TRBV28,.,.,CASSLRMPETQYF,TGTGCCAGCAGTTTGAGGATGCCGGAGACCCAGTACTTC
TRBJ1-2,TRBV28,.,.,CASSYRVYGYTF,TGTGCCAGCAGCTACAGGGTTTATGGCTACACCTTC
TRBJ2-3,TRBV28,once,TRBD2,CASSNRLAGGPDTQYF,TGTGCCAGCAGTAATCGACTAGCGGGGGGACCAGATACGCAGTATTTT
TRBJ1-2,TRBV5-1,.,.,CASSTGTYHGYTF,TGCGCCAGCAGCACCGGGACATATCATGGCTACACCTTC
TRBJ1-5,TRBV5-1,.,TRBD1,CASSRDSSNQPQHF,TGCGCCAGCAGCAGGGACAGTAGCAATCAGCCCCAGCATTTT
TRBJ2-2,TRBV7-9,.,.,CASREGGFEDTGELFF,TGTGCCAGCAGGGAGGGAGGTTTCGAGGACACCGGGGAGCTGTTTTTT
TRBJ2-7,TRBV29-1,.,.,CSGKRAGREYF,TGCAGCGGGAAGAGGGCAGGGCGGGAGTACTTC
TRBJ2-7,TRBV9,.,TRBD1,CASSFRTGHYEQYF,TGTGCCAGCAGCTTCCGGACAGGTCACTACGAGCAGTACTTC
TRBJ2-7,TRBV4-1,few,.,CASSLLPRGTRRYEQYF,TGCGCCAGCAGCCTCTTACCGAGGGGGACGCGACGCTACGAGCAGTACTTC
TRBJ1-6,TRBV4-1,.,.,CASSQDSFDSPLHF,TGCGCCAGCAGCCAAGACAGTTTTGATTCACCCCTCCACTTT
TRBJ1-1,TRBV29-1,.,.,CSVEGRTDEAFF,TGCAGCGTTGAAGGTAGGACAGATGAAGCTTTCTTT
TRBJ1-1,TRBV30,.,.,CAWSVLPPMTGTRNTEAFF,TGTGCCTGGAGTGTACTTCCCCCTATGACCGGGACAAGGAACACTGAAGCTTTCTTT
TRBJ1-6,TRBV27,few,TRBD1,CASRGTGKNSPLHF,TGTGCCAGCAGGGGGACAGGGAAAAATTCACCCCTCCACTTT
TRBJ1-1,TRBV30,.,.,CAWTGTTRGTEAFF,TGTGCCTGGACTGGGACGACAAGGGGCACTGAAGCTTTCTTT
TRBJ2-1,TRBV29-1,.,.,CSVDSYNEQFF,TGCAGCGTTGACTCCTACAATGAGCAGTTCTTC
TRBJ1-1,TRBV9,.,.,CASSGGAQAFF,TGTGCCAGCAGCGGCGGGGCCCAAGCTTTCTTT
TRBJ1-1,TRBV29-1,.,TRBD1,CSVGDSLYGAFF,TGCAGCGTTGGGGACAGCCTTTATGGAGCTTTCTTT
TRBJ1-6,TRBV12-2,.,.,CASRLRQSPLHF,TGTGCAAGTCGCTTACGTCAATCACCCCTCCACTTT
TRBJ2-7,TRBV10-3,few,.,CAISQVTGPVKSGEQYF,TGTGCCATCAGCCAGGTGACCGGCCCCGTTAAGTCGGGGGAGCAGTACTTC
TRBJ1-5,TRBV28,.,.,CASSSSGVNQPQHF,TGTGCCAGCAGTTCCTCGGGAGTCAATCAGCCCCAGCATTTT
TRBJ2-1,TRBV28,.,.,CASTGLVYNEQFF,TGTGCCAGCACCGGGCTTGTTTACAATGAGCAGTTCTTC
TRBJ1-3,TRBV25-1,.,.,CASKSSGNTIYF,TGTGCCAGCAAAAGCTCTGGAAACACCATATATTTT
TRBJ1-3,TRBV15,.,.,CATSRVNFSGNTIYF,TGTGCCACCAGCAGAGTCAATTTCTCTGGAAACACCATATATTTT
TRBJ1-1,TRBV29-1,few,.,CSVRGRASTEAFF,TGCAGCGTTAGGGGAAGGGCCAGCACTGAAGCTTTCTTT
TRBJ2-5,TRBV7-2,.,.,CASSVGGETQYF,TGTGCCAGCAGCGTAGGTGGGGAGACCCAGTACTTC
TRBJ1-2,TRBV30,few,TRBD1,CAWSDRGVHYGYTF,TGTGCCTGGAGTGACAGGGGGGTCCACTATGGCTACACCTTC
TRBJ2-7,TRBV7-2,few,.,CASSLDQWNEQYF,TGTGCCAGCAGCTTAGATCAATGGAACGAGCAGTACTTC
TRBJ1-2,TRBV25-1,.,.,CASSEWADGYTF,TGTGCCAGCAGTGAATGGGCGGATGGCTACACCTTC
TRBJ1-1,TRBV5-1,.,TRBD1,CASSLQGVNTEAFF,TGCGCCAGCAGCTTACAGGGGGTTAACACTGAAGCTTTCTTT
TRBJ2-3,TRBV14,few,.,CASSQDVGRTDTQYF,TGTGCCAGCAGCCAAGATGTCGGGAGAACAGATACGCAGTATTTT
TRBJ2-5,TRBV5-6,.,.,CASSLAPAGKETQYF,TGTGCCAGCAGCTTGGCCCCGGCAGGGAAAGAGACCCAGTACTTC
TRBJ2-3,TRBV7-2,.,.,CASSFKGDTQYF,TGTGCCAGCAGCTTCAAGGGAGATACGCAGTATTTT
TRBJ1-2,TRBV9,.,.,CASSVSDGGGYTF,TGTGCCAGCAGCGTCTCCGACGGGGGTGGCTACACCTTC
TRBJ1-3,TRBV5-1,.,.,CASSLEGNTIYF,TGCGCCAGCAGCTTGGAAGGAAACACCATATATTTT
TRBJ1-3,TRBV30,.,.,CAWSPGRGWNTIYF,TGTGCCTGGAGTCCCGGCAGGGGCTGGAACACCATATATTTT
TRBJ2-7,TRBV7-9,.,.,CASSLVRGLRDNLYEQYF,TGTGCCAGCAGCTTAGTTCGAGGGCTCCGGGACAACCTCTACGAGCAGTACTTC
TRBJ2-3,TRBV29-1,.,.,CSVEDRRRSSTDTQYF,TGCAGCGTTGAAGATCGACGGAGGAGTTCGACAGATACGCAGTATTTT
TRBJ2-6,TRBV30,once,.,CAWSGGGGAGSGANVLTF,TGTGCCTGGAGCGGGGGAGGGGGCGCGGGCTCTGGGGCCAACGTCCTGACTTTC
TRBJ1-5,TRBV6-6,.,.,CASSYTIGTVNQPQHF,TGTGCCAGCAGTTACACCATCGGGACGGTTAATCAGCCCCAGCATTTT
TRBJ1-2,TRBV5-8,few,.,CASSLRGVYGYTF,TGTGCCAGCAGCTTGAGGGGAGTCTATGGCTACACCTTC